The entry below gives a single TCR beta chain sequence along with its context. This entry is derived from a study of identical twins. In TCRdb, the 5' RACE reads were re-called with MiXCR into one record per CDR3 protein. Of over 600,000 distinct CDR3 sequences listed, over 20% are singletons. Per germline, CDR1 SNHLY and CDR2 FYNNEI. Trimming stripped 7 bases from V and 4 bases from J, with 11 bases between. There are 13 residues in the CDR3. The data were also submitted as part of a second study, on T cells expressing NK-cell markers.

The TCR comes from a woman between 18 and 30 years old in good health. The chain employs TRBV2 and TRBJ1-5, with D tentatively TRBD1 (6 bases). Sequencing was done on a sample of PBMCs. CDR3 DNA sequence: TGTGCCAGCAAGGGGGGAACTAATCAGCCCCAGCATTTT. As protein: CASKGGTNQPQHF. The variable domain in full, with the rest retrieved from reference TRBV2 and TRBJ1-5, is EPEVTQTPSHQVTQMGQEVILRCVPISNHLYFYWYRQILGQKVEFLVSFYNNEISEKSEIFDDQFSVERPDGSNFTLKIRSTKLEDSAMYFCASKGGTNQPQHFGDGTRLSIL.